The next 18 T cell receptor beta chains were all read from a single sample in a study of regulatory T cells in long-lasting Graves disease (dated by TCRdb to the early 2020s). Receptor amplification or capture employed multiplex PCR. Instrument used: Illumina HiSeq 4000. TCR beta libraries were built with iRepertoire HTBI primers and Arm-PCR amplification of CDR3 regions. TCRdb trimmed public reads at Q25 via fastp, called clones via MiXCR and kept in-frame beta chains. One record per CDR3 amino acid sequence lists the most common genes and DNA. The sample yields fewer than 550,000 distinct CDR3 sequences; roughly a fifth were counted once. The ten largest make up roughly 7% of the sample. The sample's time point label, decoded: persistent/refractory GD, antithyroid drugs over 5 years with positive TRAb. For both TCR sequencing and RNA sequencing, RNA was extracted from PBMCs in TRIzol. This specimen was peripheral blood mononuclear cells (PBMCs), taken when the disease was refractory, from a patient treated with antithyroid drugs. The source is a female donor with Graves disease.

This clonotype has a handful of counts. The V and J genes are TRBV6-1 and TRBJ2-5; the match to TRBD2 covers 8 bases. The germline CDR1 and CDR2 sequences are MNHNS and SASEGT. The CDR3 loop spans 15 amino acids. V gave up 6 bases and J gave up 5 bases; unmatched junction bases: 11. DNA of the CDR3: TGTGCCAGCAGCCCGGGACTAGGATTTAGTGAGACCCAGTACTTC. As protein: CASSPGLGFSETQYF.

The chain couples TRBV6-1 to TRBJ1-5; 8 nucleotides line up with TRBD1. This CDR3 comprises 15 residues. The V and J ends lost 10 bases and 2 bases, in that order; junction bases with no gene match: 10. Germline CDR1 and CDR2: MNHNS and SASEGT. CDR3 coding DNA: TGTGCCACGGCTCGACAGGGGTTTGGCAATCAGCCCCAGCATTTT. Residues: CATARQGFGNQPQHF.

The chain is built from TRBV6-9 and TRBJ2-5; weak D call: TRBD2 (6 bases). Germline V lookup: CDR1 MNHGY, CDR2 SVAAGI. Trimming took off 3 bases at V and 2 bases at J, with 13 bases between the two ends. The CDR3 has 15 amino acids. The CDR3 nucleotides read TGTGCCAGCAGTTACGGGAGCGAGTCTCAAGAGACCCAGTACTTC. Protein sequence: CASSYGSESQETQYF.

This CDR3 reads CASSLRLARETQYF. CDR3 in DNA: TGCGCCAGCAGCTTGAGACTAGCAAGAGAGACCCAGTACTTC. The rearrangement links TRBV5-1 to TRBJ2-5; TRBD2 aligns across 7 bases. The germline CDR1 and CDR2 sequences are SGHRS and YFSETQ. The CDR3 totals 14 residues. The V and J ends lost 1 base and 4 bases, in that order; junction bases with no gene match: 4. Filled out from reference TRBV5-1 and TRBJ2-5, the complete variable domain reads KAGVTQTPRYLIKTRGQQVTLSCSPISGHRSVSWYQQTPGQGLQFLFEYFSETQRNKGNFPGRFSGRQFSNSRSEMNVSTLELGDSALYLCASSLRLARETQYFGPGTRLLVL.

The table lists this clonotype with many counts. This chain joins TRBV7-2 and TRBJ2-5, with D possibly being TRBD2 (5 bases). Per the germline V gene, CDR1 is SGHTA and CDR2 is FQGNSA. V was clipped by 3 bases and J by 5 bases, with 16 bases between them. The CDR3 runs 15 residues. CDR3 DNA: TGTGCCAGCAGCTTGGGAACGAGCGGCGGGGAGACCCAGTACTTC. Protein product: CASSLGTSGGETQYF.

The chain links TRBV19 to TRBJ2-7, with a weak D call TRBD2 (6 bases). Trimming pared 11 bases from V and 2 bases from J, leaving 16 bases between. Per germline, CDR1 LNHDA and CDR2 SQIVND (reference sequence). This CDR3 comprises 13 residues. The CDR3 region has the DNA TGTGCCGTCTCGGGGGTCGGGCCCTACGAGCAGTACTTC. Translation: CAVSGVGPYEQYF.

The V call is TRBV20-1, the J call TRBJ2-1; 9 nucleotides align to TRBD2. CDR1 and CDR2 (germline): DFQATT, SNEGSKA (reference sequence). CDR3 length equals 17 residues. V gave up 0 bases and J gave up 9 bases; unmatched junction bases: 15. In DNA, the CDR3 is TGCAGTGCTAGAGATCGTATACTAGCGGGTCTAACAAGTGAGCAGTTCTTC. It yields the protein CSARDRILAGLTSEQFF.

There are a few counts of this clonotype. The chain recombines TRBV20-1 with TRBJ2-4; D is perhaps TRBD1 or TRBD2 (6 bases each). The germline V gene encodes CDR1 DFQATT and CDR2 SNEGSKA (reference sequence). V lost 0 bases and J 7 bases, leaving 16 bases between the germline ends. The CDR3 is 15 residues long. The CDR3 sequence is CSARDRGRDFNIQYF. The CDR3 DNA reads TGCAGTGCTAGAGATCGGGGGCGGGATTTCAACATTCAGTACTTC.

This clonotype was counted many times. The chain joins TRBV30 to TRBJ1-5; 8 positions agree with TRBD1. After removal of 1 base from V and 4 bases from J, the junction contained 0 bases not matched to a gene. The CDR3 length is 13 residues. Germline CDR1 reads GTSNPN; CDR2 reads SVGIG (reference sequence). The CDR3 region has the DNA TGTGCCTGGAGTGGGGACAGGAATCAGCCCCAGCATTTT. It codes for CAWSGDRNQPQHF.

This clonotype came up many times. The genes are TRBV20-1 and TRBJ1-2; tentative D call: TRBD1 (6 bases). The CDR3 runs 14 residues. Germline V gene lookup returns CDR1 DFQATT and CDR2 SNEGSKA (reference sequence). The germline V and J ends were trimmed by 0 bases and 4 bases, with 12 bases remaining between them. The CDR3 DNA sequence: TGCAGTGCTAGAGATAGTGTGACAGGCTATGGCTACACCTTC. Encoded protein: CSARDSVTGYGYTF.

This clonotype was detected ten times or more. CDR3 protein: CASSYSLAQETQYF. The CDR3 bases are TGTGCCAGCAGTTACTCACTAGCACAAGAGACCCAGTACTTC. The gene calls are TRBV6-5 and TRBJ2-5; tentative D call: TRBD2 (6 bases). Germline V gene data show CDR1 as MNHEY and CDR2 as SVGAGI. This CDR3 has 14 amino acids. V lost 0 bases to trimming and J lost 2 bases, with 7 bases between them.

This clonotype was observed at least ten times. CDR3 nucleotides: TGTGCCAGCAGTTTATACAGTTCGGACACTGAAGCTTTCTTT. The encoded protein is CASSLYSSDTEAFF. This chain connects TRBV28 to TRBJ1-1; D unresolved. This CDR3 is built from 14 residues. The V end lost 1 base, the J end lost 3 bases, and 9 bases lay between the germline ends. Germline CDR1 MDHEN, CDR2 SYDVKM. Drawing the rest from reference TRBV28 and TRBJ1-1, the complete variable domain is DVKVTQSSRYLVKRTGEKVFLECVQDMDHENMFWYRQDPGLGLRLIYFSYDVKMKEKGDIPEGYSVSREKKERFSLILESASTNQTSMYLCASSLYSSDTEAFFGQGTRLTVV.

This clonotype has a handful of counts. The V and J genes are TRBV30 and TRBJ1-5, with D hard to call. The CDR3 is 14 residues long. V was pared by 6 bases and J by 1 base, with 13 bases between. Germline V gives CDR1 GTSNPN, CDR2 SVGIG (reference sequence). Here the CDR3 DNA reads TGTGCCTGCAAACCAGACGGGAGCAATCAGCCCCAGCATTTT. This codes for CACKPDGSNQPQHF.

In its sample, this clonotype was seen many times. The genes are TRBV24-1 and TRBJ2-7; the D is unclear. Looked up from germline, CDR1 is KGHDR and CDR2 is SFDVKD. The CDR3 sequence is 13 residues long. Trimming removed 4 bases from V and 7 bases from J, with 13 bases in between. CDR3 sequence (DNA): TGTGCCACCAGTGACACGGGTATCGCTGAGCAGTACTTC. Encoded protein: CATSDTGIAEQYF.

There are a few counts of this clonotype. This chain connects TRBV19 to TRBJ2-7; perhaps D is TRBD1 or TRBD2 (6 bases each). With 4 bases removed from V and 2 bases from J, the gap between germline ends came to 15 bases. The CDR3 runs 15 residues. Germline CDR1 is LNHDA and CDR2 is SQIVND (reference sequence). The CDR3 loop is CASSRGAGGPYEQYF. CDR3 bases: TGTGCCAGTAGTAGGGGGGCTGGTGGGCCCTACGAGCAGTACTTC.

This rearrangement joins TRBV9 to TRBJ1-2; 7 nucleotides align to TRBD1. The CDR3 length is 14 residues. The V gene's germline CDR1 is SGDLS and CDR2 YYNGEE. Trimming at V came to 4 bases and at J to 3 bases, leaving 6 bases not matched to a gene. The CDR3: CASSTSGTDYGYTF. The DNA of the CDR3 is TGTGCCAGCAGCACATCCGGGACAGACTATGGCTACACCTTC.

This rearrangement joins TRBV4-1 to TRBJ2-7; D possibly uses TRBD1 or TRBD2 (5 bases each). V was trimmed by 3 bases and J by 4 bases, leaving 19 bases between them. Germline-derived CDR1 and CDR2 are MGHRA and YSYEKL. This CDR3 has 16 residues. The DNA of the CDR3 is TGCGCCAGCAGCCAGCCTCCGTCCCAGGGAGTGTACGAGCAGTACTTC. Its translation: CASSQPPSQGVYEQYF.

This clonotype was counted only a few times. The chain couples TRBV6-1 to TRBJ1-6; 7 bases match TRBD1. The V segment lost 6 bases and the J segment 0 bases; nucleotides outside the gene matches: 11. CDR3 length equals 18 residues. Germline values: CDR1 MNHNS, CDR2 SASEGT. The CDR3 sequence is CASREPWTGPSYNSPLHF. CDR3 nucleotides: TGTGCCAGCAGAGAGCCTTGGACAGGCCCCTCCTATAATTCACCCCTCCACTTT.